Reported below is one T cell receptor (beta chain). These data originate in a study of shared clonotypes between healthy human individuals. V lost 8 bases and J 1 base, leaving 15 bases between the germline ends. This CDR3 spans 15 amino acids. The germline V gene encodes CDR1 LNHNV and CDR2 YYDKDF (reference sequence). Naive CD8 cells, CD45RO-negative and positively selected for CCR7, excluded terminally differentiated effector memory CD45RA+ cells. Clones were sequenced by immunoSEQ multiplex PCR, and TCRdb holds only the in-frame ones, with some missing. This sample has about 590,000 clones; less than 97% occur once, and the top ten carry around 0.11%.

This sequence originates from a woman in her twenties or thirties in good health. The sample comprised naive CD8+ T cells sorted from blood. V and J are TRBV15 and TRBJ2-1; no firm D call. The CDR3: CATEMTPTSYNEQFF. The CDR3 DNA is TGTGCCACCGAAATGACCCCCACTTCCTACAATGAGCAGTTCTTC.